The present T cell receptor (beta chain) was sequenced within a study of response to subunit inactivated influenza vaccine (dated by TCRdb to 2016 to 2019). In the study overall: To follow how T cells responded to a trivalent subunit inactivated influenza vaccine, the researchers relied on deep quantitative profiling of the T cell receptor repertoire. Broad study findings and their caveats: According to the authors, only a limited number of new T cells may be recruited by each seasonal influenza vaccination.

Libraries were constructed by RT-PCR. The listed sequencing device is Illumina HiSeq 2500. TCRdb passed the public sequencing reads through fastp at Q25 and MiXCR, retaining productive beta sequences. Every distinct CDR3 protein forms one entry, paired with its most common genes and DNA. Counted in this sample were about 540,000 distinct CDR3 sequences; 12% to 15% of them appeared once. Of the sample, 11% is held by the ten largest clones. In this sample, this clonotype turned up a few times. There is no known antigen for this receptor. Base qualities are not at hand, and no much larger clone is one base apart. Between the V and J ends, shortened by 2 bases and 5 bases respectively, the junction contains 9 bases. The CDR3 runs 14 amino acids, cysteine and phenylalanine included. The CDR3 DNA has 42 bases and is translated from base 1. CDR1 and CDR2, per the germline V gene, are MNHEY and SVGAGI.

The rearranged segments are TRBV6-5 and TRBJ2-2; the D gene is not confidently resolved. The sample here was PBMCs from blood, taken about 12 days after vaccination. The TCR originated in a man aged 50 to 59 who received an inactivated influenza vaccine. Donor details come from another sample of the same person, matched by shared clones. The CDR3 protein is CASSYGWATGELFF. The DNA sequence follows: TGTGCCAGCAGTTACGGGTGGGCAACCGGGGAGCTGTTTTTT.